What follows are 12 T cell receptor beta chains derived from one specimen sequenced in a study of CD8 T cells in Susac syndrome. The authors reverse transcribed about 0.45 to 1 ug RNA with random hexamers. One entry per CDR3 protein, called by TCRdb with MiXCR from the immunoSEQ multiplex PCR reads. The table includes more than 80,000 distinct CDR3 sequences, roughly 94% detected once. The sequenced sample was CD8+ T cells from PBMCs. The receptors here all came from a human donor with Susac syndrome.

The genes are TRBV6-5 and TRBJ2-3, with D maybe TRBD2 (6 bases). The V end lost 8 bases, the J end lost 6 bases, and 9 bases lay between the germline ends. The germline gives CDR1 MNHEY, CDR2 SVGAGI. The CDR3 is 11 amino acids. The CDR3 DNA reads as TGTGCCAGCGGGACTCATGATACGCAGTATTTT. Protein sequence: CASGTHDTQYF.

The CDR3 reads CASSRGGSSYEQYF. CDR3 bases: TGTGCCAGCAGCCGTGGGGGTTCTTCCTACGAGCAGTACTTC. This rearrangement joins TRBV5-6 to TRBJ2-7, with D perhaps TRBD1 or TRBD2 (5 bases each). Trimming shortened V by 4 bases and J by 1 base, and 12 bases separated the two germline ends. The CDR3 is 14 residues long. CDR1 and CDR2 from the germline V gene are SGHDT and YYEEEE.

The V and J genes are TRBV13 and TRBJ1-1; possibly TRBD1 for D (6 bases). Trimming stripped 4 bases from V and 2 bases from J, with 11 bases between. In germline, CDR1 is PRHDT, CDR2 FYEKMQ (reference sequence). The CDR3 loop spans 14 amino acids. The CDR3 loop reads CASSWRGGNTEAFF. Written as DNA, the CDR3 is TGTGCCAGCAGCTGGAGAGGGGGTAACACTGAAGCTTTCTTT. The full variable domain, completed using reference TRBV13 and TRBJ1-1, is AAGVIQSPRHLIKEKRETATLKCYPIPRHDTVYWYQQGPGQDPQFLISFYEKMQSDKGSIPDRFSAQQFSDYHSELNMSSLELGDSALYFCASSWRGGNTEAFFGQGTRLTVV.

This chain's CDR3 is CASSQLPGQGPGYTF. In DNA, the CDR3 is TGCGCCAGCAGCCAATTACCGGGACAGGGCCCTGGCTACACCTTC. J is TRBJ1-2 and V is TRBV5-1; 9 positions agree with TRBD1. The ends lost 4 bases at V and 7 bases at J; junction bases unmatched: 11. The CDR3 consists of 15 residues. Per germline, CDR1 SGHRS and CDR2 YFSETQ.

This chain joins TRBV11-2 and TRBJ2-5, with D possibly being TRBD1 (6 bases). This CDR3 contains 14 residues. The ends were cut back, 6 bases at V and 4 bases at J, with 15 bases in the middle. Germline lookup yields CDR1 SGHAT and CDR2 FQNNGV. The CDR3 sequence is CASSAPGQLETQYF. In DNA form, the CDR3 reads TGTGCCAGCAGTGCCCCGGGACAACTAGAGACCCAGTACTTC.

CDR3 nucleotides: TGTGCCAGCAGCCGGGGGAACCAAGAGACCCAGTACTTC. Its translation is CASSRGNQETQYF. J is TRBJ2-5 and V is TRBV27, with D perhaps matching TRBD2 (6 bases). The CDR3 extends over 13 amino acids. Germline CDR1 is MNHEY and CDR2 is SMNVEV (reference sequence). V lost 6 bases, J lost 0 bases, and 8 bases lay in between.

V is TRBV19 and J is TRBJ2-7, with 9 positions matching TRBD1. Germline CDR1 reads LNHDA; CDR2 reads SQIVND (reference sequence). This CDR3 spans 12 amino acids. J gave up 4 bases and V 7 bases, and 2 bases lay outside the gene matches. The CDR3 here is CASKDRGYEQYF. CDR3 DNA sequence: TGTGCCAGTAAGGACAGGGGATACGAGCAGTACTTC.

V is TRBV19 and J is TRBJ2-1, with a weak D call TRBD1 (6 bases). Trimming took off 7 bases at V and 5 bases at J, with 15 bases between the two ends. The CDR3 consists of 14 residues. Germline V gives CDR1 LNHDA, CDR2 SQIVND (reference sequence). The CDR3 DNA reads as TGTGCCAGTATGTGGTCTACAGGGAACAATGAGCAGTTCTTC. It encodes CASMWSTGNNEQFF.

The V and J genes are TRBV27 and TRBJ2-1, with 12 positions matching TRBD2. CDR3 length equals 15 residues. V lost 6 bases and J lost 6; bases outside the gene matches: 6. Germline values: CDR1 MNHEY, CDR2 SMNVEV (reference sequence). The CDR3 sequence: CASSHGLAGFNEQFF. The CDR3 nucleotides read TGTGCCAGCAGCCACGGACTAGCGGGGTTCAATGAGCAGTTCTTC.

The genes are TRBV4-1 and TRBJ1-4; 9 positions match TRBD1. The CDR3 sequence is 14 residues long. CDR1 and CDR2 from the germline V gene are MGHRA and YSYEKL. J was trimmed by 8 bases and V by 0 bases; bases with no gene match: 1. The CDR3 spells CASSQEDRGEKLFF. CDR3 DNA: TGCGCCAGCAGCCAAGAGGACAGGGGCGAAAAACTGTTTTTT.

The chain uses TRBV20-1 and TRBJ2-7; no definite D call. The germline V and J ends were trimmed by 3 bases and 6 bases, with 12 bases remaining between them. This CDR3 region has 12 residues. The germline V gene has CDR1 DFQATT and CDR2 SNEGSKA (reference sequence). The CDR3 coding sequence is TGCAGTGCTAGTAGATTGGGCCGCGAGCAGTACTTC. Amino acids: CSASRLGREQYF.

This sequence joins TRBV7-7 and TRBJ2-3; 7 bases agree with TRBD1. The junction had 7 bases not matched to a gene; V was cut back by 5 bases and J by 2 bases. The CDR3 runs to 15 residues. Germline V gene lookup returns CDR1 SSHAT and CDR2 FNYEAQ (reference sequence). CDR3 sequence (DNA): TGTGCCAGCAGCCCTACAGGGGCGGTCACAGATACGCAGTATTTT. It specifies CASSPTGAVTDTQYF.